Listed here is a single TCR beta chain. This sample was included in a study of blood T cell repertoires in COVID-19. Study information: Samples taken during acute and convalescent COVID-19 were collected in the United States, Italy and Spain. T cells, B-cell-depleted T cells, or PBMCs supplied cDNA or gDNA.

Authors' data handling: Reference gene primer amplification gave estimated nucleated cell counts. Only in-frame clones appear in the TCRdb table, and some are missing; sequencing was by immunoSEQ multiplex PCR. V and J calls and clone size are copied from that table; D and trimming were computed from the DNA. The sample holds 80,000 to 95,000 clones, 85% seen once. This CDR3 spans 14 amino acids. Germline values: CDR1 LNHDA, CDR2 SQIVND (reference sequence). V lost 4 bases to trimming and J lost 3 bases, with 12 bases between them. The sequence was obtained from a woman aged 70 to 79 with acute or convalescent COVID-19. This chain links TRBV19 with TRBJ1-1, with D perhaps TRBD1 (6 bases). The specimen was peripheral blood. CDR3: CASSTYKGDTEAFF. The CDR3 bases are TGTGCCAGTAGTACTTATAAGGGGGACACTGAAGCTTTCTTT.